This T cell receptor beta chain was identified in a study of response to subunit inactivated influenza vaccine. Regarding the study as a whole: The authors offered the suggestion that each seasonal influenza vaccination recruits few new T cells.

This clonotype was counted at least ten times. Its antigen is undetermined. TCRdb independently ran MiXCR on the RT-PCR reads; one entry per CDR3 protein. The profile covers about 540,000 distinct CDR3 sequences, with 14% appearing a single time and around 10% taken by the ten largest. CDR3 size: 15 residues. Trimming removed 3 bases from V and 1 base from J; junction bases left unmatched: 2. Specimen: PBMCs from blood, collected 12 days after vaccination. The J gene is TRBJ2-7, the V gene TRBV12-3 or TRBV12-4; 11 positions match TRBD1. This receptor was obtained from a man aged 45-65 years who received an inactivated influenza vaccine. The CDR3 sequence is CASSFGQGASYEQYF. The CDR3 DNA sequence: TGTGCCAGCAGTTTCGGACAGGGGGCTTCCTACGAGCAGTACTTC.